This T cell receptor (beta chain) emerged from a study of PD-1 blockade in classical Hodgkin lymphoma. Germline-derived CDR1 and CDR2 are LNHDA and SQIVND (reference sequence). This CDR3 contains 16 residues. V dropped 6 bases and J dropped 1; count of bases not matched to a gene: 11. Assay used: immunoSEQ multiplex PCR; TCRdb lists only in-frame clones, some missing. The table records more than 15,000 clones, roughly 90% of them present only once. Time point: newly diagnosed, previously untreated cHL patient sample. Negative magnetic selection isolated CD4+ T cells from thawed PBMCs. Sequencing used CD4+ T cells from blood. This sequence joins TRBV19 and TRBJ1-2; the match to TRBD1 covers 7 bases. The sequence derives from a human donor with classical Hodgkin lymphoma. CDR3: CASSQRGRGSNYGYTF. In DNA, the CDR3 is TGTGCCAGTAGCCAACGGGGCAGGGGGAGTAACTATGGCTACACCTTC. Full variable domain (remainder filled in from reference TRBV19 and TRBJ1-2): DGGITQSPKYLFRKEGQNVTLSCEQNLNHDAMYWYRQDPGQGLRLIYYSQIVNDFQKGDIAEGYSVSREKKESFPLTVTSAQKNPTAFYLCASSQRGRGSNYGYTFGSGTRLTVV.